This T cell receptor (beta chain) was captured in a study of tumor-infiltrating lymphocytes in primary liver carcinoma. At the level of the study: Tumor stage was T1-T3 N0M0, and tumor size was about 4 to 11 cm across.

Germline assignment: CDR1 ENHRY and CDR2 SYGVKD. CDR3 length equals 17 residues. The count of this clonotype is one. At one end the junction does not follow the germline gene, possibly because of a read error. Bulk tissue was left unsorted, and RNA and DNA were co-extracted from 20-30 mg of it. Making TCR beta cDNA involved around 540 ng total RNA and a constant-region primer. Employing slightly modified ARM-PCR, three nested multiplex PCR rounds were run, and these gave rise to the TCR beta libraries. Use of TRBV1-TRBV30 forward primers with a C-beta reverse primer characterized the first two PCR rounds, which lasted ten to eleven cycles each. TCRdb re-analysed the multiplex PCR reads in MiXCR, keeping a single row per CDR3 protein. The data show roughly 32,000 distinct CDR3 sequences, with roughly 80% seen just once and 16% held by the top ten.

The material sequenced was liver tumor tissue from sampling region 4. Described subset: tumor region T4, right-lateral pole. J is TRBJ2-1 and V is TRBV10-3, with D perhaps matching TRBD1 or TRBD2 (5 bases each). The clonotype originates from a man in his forties with primary liver carcinoma and hepatitis B virus infection. CDR3: CTICEALTTGPLDEQFF. Here the CDR3 DNA reads TGTACCATCTGTGAGGCACTCACGACGGGACCTCTGGATGAGCAGTTCTTC.